The entry below gives a single T cell receptor (beta chain) sequence along with its context. Germline loops: CDR1 SGHTA, CDR2 FQGNSA. The CDR3 runs to 16 residues. The V and J ends lost 1 base and 3 bases, in that order; junction bases with no gene match: 7. This specimen comes from a study of cytomegalovirus exposure and HLA in healthy donors. The primer mix had 60 Vbeta and 13 Jbeta primers. Here immunoSEQ multiplex PCR was the method, and the copy in TCRdb shows in-frame clones only, minus some. The data contain tens of thousands of clones, just under 75% of them singletons. This clonotype was obtained from a young man in good health and CMV-seropositive. The V and J genes are TRBV7-2 and TRBJ1-1, with TRBD1 identical over 8 bases. The specimen was PBMCs. CDR3 coding DNA: TGTGCCAGCAGCTTAGGACCACAGGGGGGTCACACTGAAGCTTTCTTT. Encoded protein: CASSLGPQGGHTEAFF.